This T cell receptor beta chain was observed in a study of long-term antiretroviral therapy in people with HIV. Study-level points and caveats: Once patients were on ART, diversity went higher but still fell short of transplant donor controls.

Notes on this clone: Its antigen is not known.

All donors provided no fewer than one pre-ART and no fewer than two post-ART PBMC samples. Ahead of DNA extraction, samples held roughly 0.85-11 million cryopreserved PBMC each. The CDR3 contains 12 residues. V lost 9 bases and J lost 11, with 17 bases in between. Per the germline V gene, CDR1 is MNHNY and CDR2 is SVGAGI (reference sequence). The assay used was immunoSEQ (version v3.0), run at survey level. The study targeted roughly 35,000-50,000 T-cell genomes per sample in sequencing. The protocol was immunoSEQ multiplex PCR, while the TCRdb copy is restricted to in-frame clones and leaves out a portion. The sample lists roughly 36,000 clones, 83% occurring once.

This material consisted of unsorted PBMCs, taken 0.4 years before starting antiretroviral therapy. The rearrangement joins TRBV6-6 to TRBJ2-1; maybe TRBD1 (6 bases). The receptor was isolated from a man between 18 and 35 years old with HIV. CDR3 amino acids: CASTYVRDKQFF. The CDR3 nucleotides read TGTGCCAGTACCTACGTCCGGGACAAGCAGTTCTTC.